Below are 2 T cell receptor beta chains sequenced from a single sample in a study of cytomegalovirus exposure and HLA in healthy donors. Researchers ran the PCR with 60 Vbeta and 13 Jbeta primers. The repertoire was sequenced with immunoSEQ multiplex PCR; TCRdb's copy has only in-frame clones and lacks some. This sample has about 120,000 clones, with roughly 82% found just once. The source material was PBMCs. The receptors were gathered from a man aged 18 to 30 in good health and CMV-seropositive.

The chain couples TRBV2 to TRBJ2-7, with 9 bases that match TRBD1. From germline, CDR1 is SNHLY and CDR2 FYNNEI. This CDR3 region has 15 residues. Trimming cost V 1 base and J 6 bases; bases outside gene matches: 7. The CDR3 spells CASSEVWTGDGEQYF. The CDR3 coding sequence is TGTGCCAGCAGTGAAGTGTGGACAGGGGATGGCGAGCAGTACTTC.

This chain uses TRBV18 with TRBJ1-1; TRBD1 aligns across 8 bases. Trimming at V came to 4 bases and at J to 1 base, leaving 11 bases not matched to a gene. CDR1 and CDR2 from the germline V gene are KGHSH and LQKENI. There are 17 residues in the CDR3. The CDR3 coding sequence is TGTGCCAGCTCACAAACTCTTAACAGGGGGACGAACACTGAAGCTTTCTTT. Protein product: CASSQTLNRGTNTEAFF.